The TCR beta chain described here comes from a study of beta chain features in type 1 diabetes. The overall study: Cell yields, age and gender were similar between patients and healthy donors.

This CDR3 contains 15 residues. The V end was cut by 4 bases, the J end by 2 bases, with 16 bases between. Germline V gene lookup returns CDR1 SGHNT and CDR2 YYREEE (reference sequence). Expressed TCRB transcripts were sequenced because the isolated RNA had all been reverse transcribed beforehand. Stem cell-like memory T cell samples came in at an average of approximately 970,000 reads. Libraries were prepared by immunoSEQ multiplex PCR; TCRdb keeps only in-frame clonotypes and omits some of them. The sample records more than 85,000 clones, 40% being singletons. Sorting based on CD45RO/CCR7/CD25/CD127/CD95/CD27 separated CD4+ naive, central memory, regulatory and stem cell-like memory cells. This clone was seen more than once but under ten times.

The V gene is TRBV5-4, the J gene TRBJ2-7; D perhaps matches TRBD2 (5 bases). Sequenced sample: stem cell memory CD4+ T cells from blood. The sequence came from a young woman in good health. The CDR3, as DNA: TGTGCCAGCAGCGTAAGCCTAGGACTTGCCTACGAGCAGTACTTC. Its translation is CASSVSLGLAYEQYF.